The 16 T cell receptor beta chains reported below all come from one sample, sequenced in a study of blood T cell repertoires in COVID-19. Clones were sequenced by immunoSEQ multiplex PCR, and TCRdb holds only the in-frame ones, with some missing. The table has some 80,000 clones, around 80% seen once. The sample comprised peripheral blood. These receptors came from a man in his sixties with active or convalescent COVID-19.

CDR3 DNA: TGTGCCAGCAGTCCCTCGTCCGACACTGAAGCTTTCTTT. Amino acids: CASSPSSDTEAFF. The chain uses TRBV12-3 or TRBV12-4 and TRBJ1-1; D remains unclear. The CDR3 is 13 residues long. The ends were cut back, 5 bases at V and 3 bases at J, with 10 bases in the middle.

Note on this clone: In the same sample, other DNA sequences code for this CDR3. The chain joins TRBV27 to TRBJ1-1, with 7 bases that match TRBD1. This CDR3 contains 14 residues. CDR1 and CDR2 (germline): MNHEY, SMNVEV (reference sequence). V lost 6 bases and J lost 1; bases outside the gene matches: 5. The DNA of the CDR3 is TGTGCCAGCAGGGCGGACAGGACGAACACTGAAGCTTTCTTT. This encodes CASRADRTNTEAFF.

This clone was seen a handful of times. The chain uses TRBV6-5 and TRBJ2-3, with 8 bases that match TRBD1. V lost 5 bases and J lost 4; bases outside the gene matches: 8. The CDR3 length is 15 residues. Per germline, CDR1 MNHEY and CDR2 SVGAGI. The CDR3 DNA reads TGTGCCAGCAGTCCCTCCTGGACAGGGTCAGATACGCAGTATTTT. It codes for CASSPSWTGSDTQYF.

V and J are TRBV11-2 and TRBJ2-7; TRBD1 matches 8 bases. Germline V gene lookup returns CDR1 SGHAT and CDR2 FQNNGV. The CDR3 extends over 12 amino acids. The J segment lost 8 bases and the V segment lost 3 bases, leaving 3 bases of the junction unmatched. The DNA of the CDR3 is TGTGCCAGCAGCTTTCGACAGGGGAAGCAGTACTTC. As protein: CASSFRQGKQYF. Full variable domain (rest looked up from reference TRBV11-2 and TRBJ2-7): EAGVAQSPRYKIIEKRQSVAFWCNPISGHATLYWYQQILGQGPKLLIQFQNNGVVDDSQLPKDRFSAERLKGVDSTLKIQPAKLEDSAVYLCASSFRQGKQYFGPGTRLTVT.

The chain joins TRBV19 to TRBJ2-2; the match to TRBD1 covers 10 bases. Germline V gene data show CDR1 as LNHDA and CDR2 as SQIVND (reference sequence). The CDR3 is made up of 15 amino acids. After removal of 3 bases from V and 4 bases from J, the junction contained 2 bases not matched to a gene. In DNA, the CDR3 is TGTGCCAGTAGTATGGACAGGGGGACCACCGGGGAGCTGTTTTTT. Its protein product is CASSMDRGTTGELFF.

The CDR3 region is CASRLTSIAKNIQYF. The CDR3 DNA follows: TGTGCCAGCCGTCTGACATCCATAGCCAAAAACATTCAGTACTTC. This chain connects TRBV7-2 to TRBJ2-4; D remains unclear. V was trimmed by 8 bases and J by 0 bases, leaving 14 bases between them. CDR1 and CDR2 from the germline V gene are SGHTA and FQGNSA. The CDR3 runs to 15 residues. Full variable domain (remainder filled in from reference TRBV7-2 and TRBJ2-4): GAGVSQSPSNKVTEKGKDVELRCDPISGHTALYWYRQSLGQGLEFLIYFQGNSAPDKSGLPSDRFSAERTGGSVSTLTIQRTQQEDSAVYLCASRLTSIAKNIQYFGAGTRLSVL.

The CDR3: CASSETRGCTDTQYF. CDR3 sequence (DNA): TGCGCCAGCAGTGAGACCCGGGGGTGCACAGATACGCAGTATTTT. This rearrangement joins TRBV10-1 to TRBJ2-3, with a tentative D call TRBD2 (6 bases). CDR3 length equals 15 residues. Germline V lookup: CDR1 WNHNN, CDR2 SYGVQD (reference sequence). V gave up 2 bases and J gave up 1 base, with 10 bases separating them.

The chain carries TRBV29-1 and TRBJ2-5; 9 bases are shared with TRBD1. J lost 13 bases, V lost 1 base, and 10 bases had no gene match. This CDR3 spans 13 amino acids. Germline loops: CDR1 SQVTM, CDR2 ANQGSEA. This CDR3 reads CSVEVQGALSMYF. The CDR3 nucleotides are TGCAGCGTTGAAGTACAGGGGGCCCTTAGCATGTACTTC.

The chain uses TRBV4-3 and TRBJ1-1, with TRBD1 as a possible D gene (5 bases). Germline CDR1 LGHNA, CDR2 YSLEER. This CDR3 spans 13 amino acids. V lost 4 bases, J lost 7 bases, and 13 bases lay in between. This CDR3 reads CASSLRGDGEAFF. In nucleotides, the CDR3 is TGCGCCAGCAGCCTAAGGGGTGACGGTGAAGCTTTCTTT.

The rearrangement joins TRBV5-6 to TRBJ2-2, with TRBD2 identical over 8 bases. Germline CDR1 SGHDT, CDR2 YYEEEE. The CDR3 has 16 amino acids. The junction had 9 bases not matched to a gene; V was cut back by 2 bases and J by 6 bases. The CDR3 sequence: CASSLGTSSPPGELFF. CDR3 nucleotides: TGTGCCAGCAGCTTAGGGACTAGTTCCCCTCCCGGGGAGCTGTTTTTT.

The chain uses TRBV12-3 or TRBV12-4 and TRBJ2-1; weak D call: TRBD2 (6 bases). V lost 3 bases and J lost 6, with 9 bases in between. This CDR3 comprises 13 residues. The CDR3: CASSLVGGNEQFF. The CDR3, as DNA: TGTGCCAGCAGTTTGGTGGGGGGCAATGAGCAGTTCTTC.

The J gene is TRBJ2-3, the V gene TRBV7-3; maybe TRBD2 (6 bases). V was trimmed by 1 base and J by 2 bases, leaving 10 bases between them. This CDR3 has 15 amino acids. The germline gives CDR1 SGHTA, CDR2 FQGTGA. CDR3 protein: CASSLKAGITDTQYF. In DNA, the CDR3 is TGTGCCAGCAGCTTAAAGGCGGGGATCACAGATACGCAGTATTTT. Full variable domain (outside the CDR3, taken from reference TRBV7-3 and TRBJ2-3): GAGVSQTPSNKVTEKGKYVELRCDPISGHTALYWYRQSLGQGPEFLIYFQGTGAADDSGLPNDRFFAVRPEGSVSTLKIQRTERGDSAVYLCASSLKAGITDTQYFGPGTRLTVL.

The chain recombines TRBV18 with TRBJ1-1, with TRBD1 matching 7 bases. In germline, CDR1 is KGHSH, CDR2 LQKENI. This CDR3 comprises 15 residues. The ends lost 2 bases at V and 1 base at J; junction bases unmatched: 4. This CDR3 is CASSPEQGRNTEAFF. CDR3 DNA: TGTGCCAGCTCACCAGAACAGGGGCGGAACACTGAAGCTTTCTTT.

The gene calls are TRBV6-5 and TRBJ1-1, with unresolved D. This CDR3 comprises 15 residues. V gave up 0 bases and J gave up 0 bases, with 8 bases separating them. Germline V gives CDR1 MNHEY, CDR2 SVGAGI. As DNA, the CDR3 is TGTGCCAGCAGTTACTCAGCCAGGATGAACACTGAAGCTTTCTTT. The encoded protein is CASSYSARMNTEAFF.

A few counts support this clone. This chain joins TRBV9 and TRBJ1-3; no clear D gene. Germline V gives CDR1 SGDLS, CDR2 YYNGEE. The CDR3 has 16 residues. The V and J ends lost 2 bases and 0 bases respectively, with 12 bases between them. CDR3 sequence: CASSVAGKASGNTIYF. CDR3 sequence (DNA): TGTGCCAGCAGCGTGGCAGGCAAGGCCTCTGGAAACACCATATATTTT. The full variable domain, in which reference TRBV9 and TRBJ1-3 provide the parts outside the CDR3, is DSGVTQTPKHLITATGQRVTLRCSPRSGDLSVYWYQQSLDQGLQFLIQYYNGEERAKGNILERFSAQQFPDLHSELNLSSLELGDSALYFCASSVAGKASGNTIYFGEGSWLTVV.

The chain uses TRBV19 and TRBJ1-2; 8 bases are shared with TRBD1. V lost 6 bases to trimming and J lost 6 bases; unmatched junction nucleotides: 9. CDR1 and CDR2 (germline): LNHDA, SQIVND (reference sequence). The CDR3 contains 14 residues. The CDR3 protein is CASSTTGVGNGYTF. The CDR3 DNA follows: TGTGCCAGTAGCACGACAGGGGTCGGTAATGGCTACACCTTC.